A selection of T cell receptor beta chains follows, all from one sample in a study of shared clonotypes between healthy human individuals. This table comes from immunoSEQ multiplex PCR, and its TCRdb copy is limited to in-frame clones, with some not included. The table has around 700,000 clones, about three quarters seen once; the top ten hold less than 2%. The sample consisted of memory CD4+ T cells sorted from blood. These receptors came from a woman aged 25 to 39 in good health. The CDR3 runs from the conserved cysteine through the conserved F or W. D genes are given only for firm matches. Clone sizes are given selectively: once, few, many, or a class where the clone is expanded.

D gene: NA; clone size: NA; J gene: TRBJ1-4; V gene: TRBV5-6; CDR3 protein: CASSLSGAGEKLFF; CDR3 DNA: TGTGCCAGCAGCTTGTCGGGAGCAGGGGAAAAACTGTTTTTT
D gene: NA; clone size: NA; J gene: TRBJ2-7; V gene: TRBV18; CDR3 protein: CASSPTSYEQYF; CDR3 DNA: TGTGCCAGCTCCCCTACCTCCTACGAGCAGTACTTC
D gene: NA; clone size: few; J gene: TRBJ1-1; V gene: TRBV2; CDR3 protein: CASSYGLLNTEAFF; CDR3 DNA: TGTGCCAGCAGCTACGGACTGTTGAACACTGAAGCTTTCTTT
D gene: NA; clone size: NA; J gene: TRBJ2-2; V gene: TRBV5-1; CDR3 protein: CASRGNAGMNTGELFF; CDR3 DNA: TGCGCCAGCAGGGGGAATGCAGGGATGAACACCGGGGAGCTGTTTTTT
D gene: TRBD1; clone size: once; J gene: TRBJ2-2; V gene: TRBV6-6; CDR3 protein: CASSYSAQGKVGELFF; CDR3 DNA: TGTGCCAGCAGTTACTCGGCACAGGGGAAGGTCGGGGAGCTGTTTTTT
D gene: NA; clone size: NA; J gene: TRBJ2-2; V gene: TRBV7-6; CDR3 protein: CASSLYNTGELFF; CDR3 DNA: TGTGCCAGCAGCTTATACAACACCGGGGAGCTGTTTTTT
D gene: TRBD1; clone size: NA; J gene: TRBJ2-4; V gene: TRBV28; CDR3 protein: CASSFRQGAKNIQYF; CDR3 DNA: TGTGCCAGCAGTTTTCGACAGGGAGCCAAAAACATTCAGTACTTC
D gene: NA; clone size: NA; J gene: TRBJ2-5; V gene: TRBV30; CDR3 protein: CAWIPGHNNRETQYF; CDR3 DNA: TGTGCCTGGATCCCGGGACACAATAACAGGGAGACCCAGTACTTC
D gene: NA; clone size: NA; J gene: TRBJ2-2; V gene: TRBV29-1; CDR3 protein: CSVVRGANTGELFF; CDR3 DNA: TGCAGCGTTGTTAGGGGCGCGAACACCGGGGAGCTGTTTTTT
D gene: TRBD2; clone size: NA; J gene: TRBJ2-3; V gene: TRBV7-9; CDR3 protein: CASSYRRAGGNLDTQYF; CDR3 DNA: TGTGCCAGCAGCTATCGGAGAGCGGGAGGAAATTTAGATACGCAGTATTTT
D gene: NA; clone size: NA; J gene: TRBJ2-2; V gene: TRBV9; CDR3 protein: CASSVESTGELFF; CDR3 DNA: TGTGCCAGCAGCGTAGAATCCACCGGGGAGCTGTTTTTT
D gene: NA; clone size: NA; J gene: TRBJ2-2; V gene: TRBV6-6; CDR3 protein: CASSYSFKNTGELFF; CDR3 DNA: TGTGCCAGCAGTTACTCGTTCAAGAACACCGGGGAGCTGTTTTTT
D gene: NA; clone size: NA; J gene: TRBJ2-6; V gene: TRBV2; CDR3 protein: CASSETAHSGANVLTF; CDR3 DNA: TGTGCCAGCAGTGAGACGGCTCACTCTGGGGCCAACGTCCTGACTTTC
D gene: NA; clone size: few; J gene: TRBJ2-3; V gene: TRBV9; CDR3 protein: CASSVRGGRDTDTQYF; CDR3 DNA: TGTGCCAGCAGCGTAAGGGGGGGCCGAGACACAGATACGCAGTATTTT
D gene: TRBD1; clone size: once; J gene: TRBJ2-7; V gene: TRBV7-2; CDR3 protein: CASSSGQGKPSWDEQYF; CDR3 DNA: TGTGCCAGCAGCTCAGGACAGGGGAAACCTTCTTGGGACGAGCAGTACTTC
D gene: TRBD1; clone size: NA; J gene: TRBJ1-1; V gene: TRBV15; CDR3 protein: CATSSRRMRDRENTEAFF; CDR3 DNA: TGTGCCACCAGCAGCCGTCGGATGAGGGACAGGGAGAACACTGAAGCTTTCTTT
D gene: NA; clone size: many; J gene: TRBJ2-5; V gene: TRBV7-2; CDR3 protein: CASSSSSSAETQYF; CDR3 DNA: TGTGCCAGCAGCTCTTCTAGCAGTGCAGAGACCCAGTACTTC
D gene: NA; clone size: NA; J gene: TRBJ2-2; V gene: TRBV18; CDR3 protein: CASSPAFGWTGELFF; CDR3 DNA: TGTGCCAGCTCACCAGCTTTTGGGTGGACCGGGGAGCTGTTTTTT
D gene: NA; clone size: NA; J gene: TRBJ2-2; V gene: TRBV5-8; CDR3 protein: CASSFQWTGELFF; CDR3 DNA: TGTGCCAGCAGCTTTCAATGGACCGGGGAGCTGTTTTTT
D gene: NA; clone size: NA; J gene: TRBJ1-1; V gene: TRBV7-3; CDR3 protein: CASSFGGATEAFF; CDR3 DNA: TGTGCCAGCAGCTTCGGGGGAGCCACTGAAGCTTTCTTT
D gene: NA; clone size: NA; J gene: TRBJ2-5; V gene: TRBV6-5; CDR3 protein: CASSYSRETQYF; CDR3 DNA: TGTGCCAGCAGTTACTCGAGAGAGACCCAGTACTTC
D gene: TRBD1; clone size: NA; J gene: TRBJ1-2; V gene: TRBV28; CDR3 protein: CASSYGTENYGYTF; CDR3 DNA: TGTGCCAGCAGTTACGGGACAGAGAACTATGGCTACACCTTC
D gene: NA; clone size: NA; J gene: TRBJ2-7; V gene: TRBV6-1; CDR3 protein: CASSEAIYYEQYF; CDR3 DNA: TGTGCCAGCAGTGAAGCGATCTACTACGAGCAGTACTTC
D gene: TRBD1; clone size: few; J gene: TRBJ2-7; V gene: TRBV6-1; CDR3 protein: CASSSPGTGKDEQYF; CDR3 DNA: TGTGCCAGCAGTTCCCCCGGGACAGGGAAGGACGAGCAGTACTTC
D gene: NA; clone size: NA; J gene: TRBJ2-6; V gene: TRBV5-1; CDR3 protein: CASSLSGVSGANVLTF; CDR3 DNA: TGCGCCAGCAGCTTGTCGGGGGTCTCTGGGGCCAACGTCCTGACTTTC
D gene: NA; clone size: NA; J gene: TRBJ1-3; V gene: TRBV15; CDR3 protein: CATSRDVGTTGNTIYF; CDR3 DNA: TGTGCCACCAGCAGAGATGTGGGTACTACTGGAAACACCATATATTTT
D gene: NA; clone size: NA; J gene: TRBJ1-4; V gene: TRBV7-9; CDR3 protein: CASPAAAYLNEKLFF; CDR3 DNA: TGTGCCAGCCCAGCGGCTGCCTACCTTAATGAAAAACTGTTTTTT
D gene: TRBD2; clone size: few; J gene: TRBJ2-1; V gene: TRBV5-8; CDR3 protein: CASSPGLGRDEQFF; CDR3 DNA: TGTGCCAGCAGCCCGGGGTTGGGGAGGGATGAGCAGTTCTTC
D gene: TRBD2; clone size: NA; J gene: TRBJ2-7; V gene: TRBV6-5; CDR3 protein: CASSYPGGSYEQYF; CDR3 DNA: TGTGCCAGCAGTTACCCGGGGGGGTCCTACGAGCAGTACTTC
D gene: NA; clone size: NA; J gene: TRBJ1-4; V gene: TRBV28; CDR3 protein: CASSLSRGIRNEKLFF; CDR3 DNA: TGTGCCAGCAGTTTATCGAGGGGGATCCGAAATGAAAAACTGTTTTTT
D gene: NA; clone size: NA; J gene: TRBJ1-1; V gene: TRBV10-3; CDR3 protein: CAISESQGIGEAFF; CDR3 DNA: TGTGCCATCAGTGAGTCCCAGGGAATAGGTGAAGCTTTCTTT
D gene: TRBD2; clone size: NA; J gene: TRBJ2-1; V gene: TRBV19; CDR3 protein: CASSVDPGTRTYNEQFF; CDR3 DNA: TGTGCCAGTAGTGTCGACCCCGGGACTAGGACCTACAATGAGCAGTTCTTC
D gene: NA; clone size: NA; J gene: TRBJ2-2; V gene: TRBV5-1; CDR3 protein: CASRENTGELFF; CDR3 DNA: TGCGCCAGCCGAGAGAACACCGGGGAGCTGTTTTTT